This paragraph covers one T cell receptor beta chain sequence. Antigen: not known. The sample is drawn from a study of cytomegalovirus exposure and HLA in healthy donors. Study-level background: About 80 million unique TCRs from HLA-typed donors made up an early data release.

The study's findings and limits: In a later analysis, the majority of CMV-associated beta chains seemingly showed HLA restriction.

The PCR contained 60 Vbeta and 13 Jbeta primers. Libraries were prepared by immunoSEQ multiplex PCR; TCRdb keeps only in-frame clonotypes and omits some of them. The table has 200,000 or so clones, under 90% seen once. The receptor was derived from a boy aged 2 to 9 in good health and CMV-seronegative. Specimen: PBMCs.

The CDR3 loop reads CASTRDIEEEKLFF. Written as DNA, the CDR3 is TGTGCCAGCACCAGGGACATCGAGGAGGAAAAACTGTTTTTT. The V and J genes are TRBV9 and TRBJ1-4; maybe TRBD1 (6 bases). The V and J ends lost 6 bases and 8 bases respectively, with 17 bases between them. Looked up from germline, CDR1 is SGDLS and CDR2 is YYNGEE. The CDR3 spans 14 residues.